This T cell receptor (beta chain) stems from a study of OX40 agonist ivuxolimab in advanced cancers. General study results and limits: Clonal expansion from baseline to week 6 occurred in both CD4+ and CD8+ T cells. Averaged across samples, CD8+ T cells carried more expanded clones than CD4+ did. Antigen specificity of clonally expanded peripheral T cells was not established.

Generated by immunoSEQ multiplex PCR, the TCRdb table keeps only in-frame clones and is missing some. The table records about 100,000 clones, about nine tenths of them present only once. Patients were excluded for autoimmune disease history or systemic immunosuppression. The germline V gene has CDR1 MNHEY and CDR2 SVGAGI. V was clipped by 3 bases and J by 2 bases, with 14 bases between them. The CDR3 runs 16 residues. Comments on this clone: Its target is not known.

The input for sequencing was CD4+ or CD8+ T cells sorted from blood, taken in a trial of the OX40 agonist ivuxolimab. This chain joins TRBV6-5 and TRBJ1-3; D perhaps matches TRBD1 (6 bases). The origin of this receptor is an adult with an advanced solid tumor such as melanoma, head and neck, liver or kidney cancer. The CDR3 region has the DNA TGTGCCAGCAGTTATAATCGGGGGGCGACTGGAAACACCATATATTTT. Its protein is CASSYNRGATGNTIYF.